This T cell receptor (beta chain) was sequenced for a study of beta chain features in type 1 diabetes (dated by TCRdb to 2016 to 2019). For the study in its entirety: Mean age, gender distribution, total cell number and subset yield were not different between patients and healthy donors. A total of roughly 100 million sorted cells were examined across all samples, and the number of cells per subset was strongly correlated with RNA yield. The study compared TCRB repertoires of sorted circulating CD4+ T cell subsets between recently diagnosed type 1 diabetes patients and matched healthy donors. Naive and central memory subsets were obtained from all 30 or so donors, but regulatory and stem cell-like memory subsets were isolated from only 8 patients and 8 healthy donors.

What the authors observed across the whole study: Because cDNA rather than genomic DNA was sequenced, highly expressing activated cells could have been over-represented, although no difference in activation and CD3 levels was found between groups. Naive, central memory and regulatory TCRB repertoires appeared more similar among patients than among healthy donors. Type 1 diabetes patients showed a moderate but significant shortening of TCRB CDR3 length in all four CD4+ subsets. At VDJ recombination sites, type 1 diabetes patients had fewer insertions and more deleted nucleotides, which implies abnormalities in thymic rearrangement. Only small numbers of individuals were included in the HLA sub-analyses, which left unresolved whether HLA type had any influence on TCRB rearrangement. Shorter templates might be favored by PCR, yet because patient and control samples were amplified and corrected together, any such skew would affect both groups equally.

This clone was seen repeatedly, ten times or more. Its antigen remains undetermined. Per-nucleotide qualities are absent, and no much larger clonotype sits a single base away. From each donor, a single peripheral blood sample of about 116 mL on average was drawn into heparinised tubes. Using a panel that included CD45RO, CCR7, CD25, CD127, CD95 and CD27, naive, central memory, regulatory and stem cell-like memory CD4+ T cells were sorted on a BD FACSAria II. A purity above 95% was achieved for all sorted populations. Right away, PBMCs were isolated by Lymphoprep density gradient centrifugation and were stained directly, with no culture step. Samples were stained and sorted in pairs, with one healthy donor and one patient per experiment, so that batch effects were minimized. The High Capacity cDNA Reverse Transcription Kit was used to reverse transcribe all of the isolated RNA, meaning that expressed TCRB transcripts were what got sequenced. Deep immunoSEQ sequencing was performed on naive, central memory and regulatory T cell samples, with an average of approximately 4 million total reads per sample. Sorted cells were lysed in RLT buffer, and RNA was extracted using DNase-treated RNeasy Micro or Mini kits according to cell number. To prevent cross-contamination, every cell subset was processed on its own, while patient and healthy donor samples were processed together. TCRB sequences were amplified from cDNA with the immunoSEQ multiplex PCR, producing 87-bp fragments spanning the CDR3 region. The amplicons were sequenced using the Illumina HiSeq platform. As for how the authors treated the data: PCR bias was computationally corrected using synthetic template baselines, reads within Hamming distance 2 were collapsed, and singletons that could not be merged were discarded. Reads were aligned to IMGT to assign V, D and J genes, CDR3 length, and insertions or deletions at six rearrangement sites. Within each subset, clonotype counts were normalized to sorted cell number, and only after that were true diversity and Gini coefficients computed with the tcR R package. The overlap coefficient, calculated on TCRB nucleotide sequences, was used to quantify repertoire sharing. This is the immuneACCESS table as TCRdb keeps it, with only in-frame sequences that have V and J called. A part of the clones is gone; compared with another copy, unresolved V genes explain less than half, and the rest is unexplained. From that table come the V and J calls and clone size; the DNA was used to work out D and trimming. The sample contains some 300,000 clones, 8% of them found a single time. The ten largest clones take up over 0.8% of the sample.

From the germline V gene (reference sequence), CDR1 is LNHDA and CDR2 is SQIVND. V is pruned by 5 bases and J by 4 bases, leaving 7 bases of the junction without a gene match. Counted from cysteine to phenylalanine, this CDR3 has 15 amino acids. Of the read, only the CDR3 DNA is kept; its 45 bases are in frame from base 1. The sequenced material came from central memory CD4+ T cells from blood. The sequence links TRBV19 to TRBJ1-2; 10 bases in between match TRBD1. The receptor was derived from a woman aged 18-35 years in good health. The CDR3 here reads CASSGRTGGSYGYTF. The nucleotide sequence reads TGTGCCAGTAGTGGAAGGACAGGGGGGTCCTATGGCTACACCTTC.